One sample yielded the 28 T cell receptor beta chains listed below, sequenced in a study of T cell repertoires in cytomegalovirus infection. TCRdb reprocessed the reads with MiXCR, giving one entry per CDR3 protein. The sample records fewer than 400,000 distinct CDR3 sequences, approximately 18% being singletons. The sequenced sample was PBMCs. Receptors were obtained from a human donor in good health (CMV status not recorded). Some clones in this sample may be carry-over from other donors' samples.

V and J are TRBV20-1 and TRBJ2-5; 9 nucleotides match TRBD1. J gave up 3 bases and V 2 bases, and 1 base lay outside the gene matches. Per germline, CDR1 DFQATT and CDR2 SNEGSKA (reference sequence). The CDR3 runs 13 residues. The CDR3 loop reads CSARRDREETQYF. The CDR3 region has the DNA TGCAGTGCTAGACGGGACAGGGAAGAGACCCAGTACTTC.

The table lists this clonotype with many counts. The CDR3 spells CASSLWSGNTEAFF. CDR3 coding DNA: TGTGCCAGCAGCTTATGGTCGGGGAACACTGAAGCTTTCTTT. The rearrangement joins TRBV7-2 to TRBJ1-1; D gene uncertain. Trimming took off 2 bases at V and 1 base at J, with 8 bases between the two ends. The CDR3 sequence is 14 residues long. Germline V gene lookup returns CDR1 SGHTA and CDR2 FQGNSA.

This rearrangement joins TRBV5-6 to TRBJ1-2; 7 bases are a match to TRBD1. This CDR3 is built from 14 residues. The V gene end was trimmed by 4 bases and the J gene end by 5 bases; junction bases not matched to a gene: 8. The germline V gene has CDR1 SGHDT and CDR2 YYEEEE. DNA of the CDR3: TGTGCCAGCAGCCAGACAGGGAAACCTTATGGCTACACCTTC. Protein sequence: CASSQTGKPYGYTF.

This clonotype was observed many times. This chain uses TRBV12-3 or TRBV12-4 with TRBJ1-3; D not certain. The CDR3 runs to 14 residues. The V gene lost 6 bases and the J gene lost 4 bases, with 13 bases spanning the gap. The CDR3 reads CASRLGHSGNTIYF. The CDR3 coding sequence is TGTGCCAGCAGACTTGGGCATTCCGGAAACACCATATATTTT.

This clonotype was observed many times. The chain carries TRBV7-2 and TRBJ1-1, with 11 positions matching TRBD1. Germline V CDR1 and CDR2: SGHTA, FQGNSA. CDR3 length equals 15 residues. J lost 1 base, V lost 4 bases, and 2 bases had no gene match. This CDR3 is CASSSGQGENTEAFF. The CDR3, as DNA: TGTGCCAGCAGCTCGGGACAGGGGGAGAACACTGAAGCTTTCTTT. Variable domain in full (rest from reference TRBV7-2 and TRBJ1-1): GAGVSQSPSNKVTEKGKDVELRCDPISGHTALYWYRQSLGQGLEFLIYFQGNSAPDKSGLPSDRFSAERTGGSVSTLTIQRTQQEDSAVYLCASSSGQGENTEAFFGQGTRLTVV.

The chain is built from TRBV4-3 and TRBJ2-1, with D perhaps matching TRBD1 (5 bases). Trimming removed 8 bases from V and 0 bases from J, with 17 bases in between. The CDR3 extends over 16 amino acids. Germline V CDR1 and CDR2: LGHNA, YSLEER. Here the CDR3 DNA reads TGCGCCAGCTGCTCCAGGGAAACCAACTCCTACAATGAGCAGTTCTTC. This encodes CASCSRETNSYNEQFF.

This clonotype was detected only a few times. In nucleotides, the CDR3 is TGTGCCATCAGTGGGGCAGGCGAAGCTTTCTTT. It translates to CAISGAGEAFF. The V and J genes are TRBV10-3 and TRBJ1-1; no definite D call. The length of the CDR3 is 11 residues. Germline CDR1 reads ENHRY; CDR2 reads SYGVKD. Trimming took off 4 bases at V and 8 bases at J, with 8 bases between the two ends.

The chain carries TRBV4-1 and TRBJ1-5; D unclear. Per germline, CDR1 MGHRA and CDR2 YSYEKL. The CDR3 sequence is 14 residues long. Trimming took 0 bases from V and 0 from J, leaving 3 bases between them. CDR3 protein: CASSQENSNQPQHF. The CDR3 nucleotides are TGCGCCAGCAGCCAAGAGAATAGCAATCAGCCCCAGCATTTT.

The CDR3 protein is CASSYVGGAAGNEQFF. CDR3 bases: TGTGCCAGCAGCTACGTGGGGGGGGCCGCCGGCAATGAGCAGTTCTTC. V gene TRBV7-9 combines with J gene TRBJ2-1; tentatively, D is TRBD2 (7 bases). CDR3 length: 16 residues. CDR1 is SEHNR, CDR2 FQNEAQ, per germline (reference sequence). V was trimmed by 4 bases and J by 6 bases, leaving 19 bases between them.

In this sample, this clonotype turned up many times. This chain links TRBV12-3 or TRBV12-4 with TRBJ2-5; 7 bases line up with TRBD1. The CDR3 totals 15 residues. The V and J ends lost 4 bases and 4 bases, in that order; junction bases with no gene match: 9. The CDR3 loop is CASSSHANRGETQYF. Written as DNA, the CDR3 is TGTGCCAGCAGTTCTCACGCCAACAGGGGAGAGACCCAGTACTTC.

Many counts were recorded for this clonotype. This rearrangement joins TRBV6-1 to TRBJ2-1; D is uncertain. Germline CDR1 is MNHNS and CDR2 is SASEGT. This CDR3 contains 14 residues. Trimming took off 6 bases at V and 8 bases at J, with 17 bases between the two ends. This chain's CDR3 is CASSNDGPLDEQFF. As DNA, the CDR3 is TGTGCCAGCAGCAACGACGGCCCGTTGGATGAGCAGTTCTTC.

The sample holds a few counts of this clonotype. The rearrangement uses TRBV2 and TRBJ1-3; no definite D call. This CDR3 comprises 14 residues. V dropped 10 bases and J dropped 1 base, with 14 bases sitting between them. The germline V gene has CDR1 SNHLY and CDR2 FYNNEI. CDR3 region: CATKPQWSGNTIYF. The CDR3 DNA reads TGTGCCACCAAGCCCCAATGGTCTGGAAACACCATATATTTT.

This chain links TRBV12-3 or TRBV12-4 with TRBJ2-5; TRBD1 is a possible D gene (6 bases). This CDR3 contains 14 residues. Trimming cost V 7 bases and J 4 bases, with 16 bases left between them. The CDR3 here is CASNSDRSGETQYF. In nucleotides, the CDR3 is TGTGCCAGCAATTCTGACAGGTCGGGAGAGACCCAGTACTTC.

This clonotype was found a few times. This rearrangement joins TRBV5-6 to TRBJ1-1; D is unclear. The V end lost 2 bases, the J end lost 1 base, and 15 bases lay between the germline ends. The germline V gene encodes CDR1 SGHDT and CDR2 YYEEEE. The CDR3 consists of 16 residues. Written as DNA, the CDR3 is TGTGCCAGCAGCTTCCGCCAGGCGGGGTCGAACACTGAAGCTTTCTTT. Protein product: CASSFRQAGSNTEAFF.

In its sample, this clonotype was seen many times. The genes are TRBV30 and TRBJ2-2; the D gene is possibly TRBD1 (6 bases). Germline V lookup: CDR1 GTSNPN, CDR2 SVGIG (reference sequence). V lost 4 bases and J lost 2, with 17 bases in between. CDR3 length: 16 residues. CDR3 sequence: CAWTRGTKLNTGELFF. The DNA for the CDR3 is TGTGCCTGGACGAGAGGGACAAAACTAAACACCGGGGAGCTGTTTTTT.

The chain employs TRBV20-1 and TRBJ2-3; D is unclear. Germline V CDR1 and CDR2: DFQATT, SNEGSKA (reference sequence). The CDR3 is 11 residues long. V was trimmed by 5 bases and J by 3 bases, leaving 6 bases between them. CDR3 nucleotide sequence: TGCAGTGCTCACCGAACAGATACGCAGTATTTT. Protein sequence: CSAHRTDTQYF.

This chain joins TRBV20-1 and TRBJ2-2, with D perhaps matching TRBD2 (6 bases). The CDR3 is made up of 16 amino acids. V was pared by 0 bases and J by 0 bases, with 11 bases between. CDR1 is DFQATT, CDR2 SNEGSKA, per germline (reference sequence). The CDR3 loop reads CSARDGGRANTGELFF. The CDR3 DNA is TGCAGTGCTAGAGATGGGGGGAGAGCGAACACCGGGGAGCTGTTTTTT.

This rearrangement joins TRBV20-1 to TRBJ1-1, with a possible D match to TRBD1 (6 bases). The CDR3 is 14 residues long. V lost 1 base and J lost 7, with 16 bases in between. CDR1 DFQATT and CDR2 SNEGSKA come from the germline V gene (reference sequence). The CDR3 here is CSARVTGTLGEAFF. DNA of the CDR3: TGCAGTGCTAGAGTAACCGGGACACTTGGTGAAGCTTTCTTT.

The sample holds many counts of this clonotype. The chain combines TRBV19 with TRBJ2-7, with 9 bases aligning to TRBD1. The CDR3 totals 13 residues. CDR1 is LNHDA, CDR2 SQIVND, per germline (reference sequence). The V gene end was trimmed by 5 bases and the J gene end by 4 bases; junction bases not matched to a gene: 3. CDR3 region: CASSSGQGYEQYF. In DNA, the CDR3 is TGTGCCAGTAGTTCCGGACAGGGGTACGAGCAGTACTTC.

This chain's CDR3 is CASSLVPSSSSYEQYF. The CDR3 region has the DNA TGTGCCAGCAGCTTGGTGCCTAGCTCCTCGTCCTACGAGCAGTACTTC. V usage is TRBV5-4 and J usage is TRBJ2-7; maybe TRBD2 (5 bases). The germline V gene encodes CDR1 SGHNT and CDR2 YYREEE (reference sequence). Trimming removed 0 bases at V and 1 base at J, with 14 bases between. The CDR3 has 16 amino acids.

This chain joins TRBV5-6 and TRBJ2-3, with 7 bases lining up with TRBD2. CDR1 and CDR2 (germline): SGHDT, YYEEEE. J lost 3 bases, V lost 1 base, and 8 bases had no gene match. The CDR3 extends over 16 amino acids. The CDR3 reads CASSLRGRGGTDTQYF. The CDR3 nucleotides read TGTGCCAGCAGCTTGCGAGGGAGGGGTGGTACAGATACGCAGTATTTT.

This clonotype was counted at least ten times. The genes are TRBV7-2 and TRBJ2-2, with D unclear. Trimming took 1 base from V and 1 from J, leaving 4 bases between them. This CDR3 has 14 residues. The V gene's germline CDR1 is SGHTA and CDR2 FQGNSA. CDR3 bases: TGTGCCAGCAGCTTAGGAGAGAACACCGGGGAGCTGTTTTTT. Amino acids: CASSLGENTGELFF.

This sequence joins TRBV6-1 and TRBJ1-2; 7 bases match TRBD1. V trimming: 5 bases; J trimming: 7 bases; junction bases outside the gene matches: 10. The CDR3 spans 14 residues. Germline values: CDR1 MNHNS, CDR2 SASEGT. The CDR3 loop reads CASSQPTGAAGYTF. CDR3 nucleotides: TGTGCCAGCAGTCAACCTACAGGGGCGGCTGGCTACACCTTC.

The CDR3 DNA sequence: TGTGCCACCAGCAGAGATCACCCATCAGGGGCGGATGGCTACACCTTC. It translates to CATSRDHPSGADGYTF. The chain couples TRBV15 to TRBJ1-2; possible D gene TRBD1, 6 bases. Germline CDR1 reads LNHNV; CDR2 reads YYDKDF (reference sequence). V was cut by 0 bases and J by 6 bases, with 17 bases left in between. The CDR3 runs to 16 residues.

This clonotype was observed many times. The chain joins TRBV11-2 to TRBJ1-5; D uncertain. The CDR3 is 14 amino acids. CDR1 SGHAT and CDR2 FQNNGV come from the germline V gene. V lost 0 bases and J 3 bases, leaving 6 bases between the germline ends. Here the CDR3 reads CASSLDGFNQPQHF. The CDR3 DNA sequence: TGTGCCAGCAGCTTAGACGGTTTCAATCAGCCCCAGCATTTT.

The rearrangement uses TRBV4-3 and TRBJ1-2; TRBD1 aligns across 7 bases. CDR1 LGHNA and CDR2 YSLEER come from the germline V gene. J gave up 6 bases and V 4 bases, and 8 bases lay outside the gene matches. The CDR3 contains 14 residues. For the CDR3, the DNA is TGCGCCAGCAGCCGAGGGACAGCCGTGGATGGCTACACCTTC. This codes for CASSRGTAVDGYTF.

This clonotype was detected many times. This rearrangement joins TRBV7-8 to TRBJ2-3; D is ambiguous. V was shortened by 5 bases and J by 4 bases, with 13 bases between the two germline ends. The CDR3 is 14 amino acids. The V gene's germline CDR1 is SGHVS and CDR2 FQNEAQ. The CDR3 DNA sequence: TGTGCCAGCAGCGCGACGGGCGACGCAGATACGCAGTATTTT. It yields the protein CASSATGDADTQYF.

The chain couples TRBV27 to TRBJ1-1; TRBD1 is a possible D gene (6 bases). CDR1 is MNHEY and CDR2 is SMNVEV in the germline V gene (reference sequence). The germline V and J ends were trimmed by 2 bases and 3 bases, with 13 bases remaining between them. CDR3 length equals 15 residues. DNA for the CDR3: TGTGCCAGCAGTTTACTAGGTACAGGGTACACTGAAGCTTTCTTT. Translating it yields CASSLLGTGYTEAFF.